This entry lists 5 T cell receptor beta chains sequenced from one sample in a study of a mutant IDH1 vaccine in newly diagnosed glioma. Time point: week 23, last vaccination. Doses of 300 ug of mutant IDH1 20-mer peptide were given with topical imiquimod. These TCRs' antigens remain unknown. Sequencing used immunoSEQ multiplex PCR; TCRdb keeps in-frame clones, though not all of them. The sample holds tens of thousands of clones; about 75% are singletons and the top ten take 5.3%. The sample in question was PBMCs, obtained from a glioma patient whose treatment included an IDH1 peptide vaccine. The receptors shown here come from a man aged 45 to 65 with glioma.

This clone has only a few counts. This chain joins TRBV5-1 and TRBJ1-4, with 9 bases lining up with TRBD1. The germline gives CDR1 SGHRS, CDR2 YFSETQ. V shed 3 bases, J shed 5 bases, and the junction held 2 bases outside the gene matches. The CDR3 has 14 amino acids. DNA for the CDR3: TGCGCCAGCAGCTCCGGGACAGGGAATGAAAAACTGTTTTTT. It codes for CASSSGTGNEKLFF.

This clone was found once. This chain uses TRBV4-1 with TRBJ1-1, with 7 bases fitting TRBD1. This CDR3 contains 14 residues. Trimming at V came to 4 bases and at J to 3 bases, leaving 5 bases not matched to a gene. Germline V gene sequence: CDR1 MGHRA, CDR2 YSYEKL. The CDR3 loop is CASSRPGTDTEAFF. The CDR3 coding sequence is TGCGCCAGCAGCCGACCCGGGACAGACACTGAAGCTTTCTTT.

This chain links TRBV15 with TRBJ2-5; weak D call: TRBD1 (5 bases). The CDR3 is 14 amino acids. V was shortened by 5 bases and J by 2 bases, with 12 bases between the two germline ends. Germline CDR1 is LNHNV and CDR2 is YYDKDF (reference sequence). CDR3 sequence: CATSGQQDQETQYF. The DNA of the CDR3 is TGTGCCACCAGCGGTCAACAGGATCAAGAGACCCAGTACTTC.

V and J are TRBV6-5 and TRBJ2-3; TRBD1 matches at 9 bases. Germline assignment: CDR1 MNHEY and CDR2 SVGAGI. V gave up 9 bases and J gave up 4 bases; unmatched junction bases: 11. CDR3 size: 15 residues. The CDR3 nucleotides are TGTGCCAGTCTGGCCCCGGGACAGGGTTCAGATACGCAGTATTTT. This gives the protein CASLAPGQGSDTQYF.

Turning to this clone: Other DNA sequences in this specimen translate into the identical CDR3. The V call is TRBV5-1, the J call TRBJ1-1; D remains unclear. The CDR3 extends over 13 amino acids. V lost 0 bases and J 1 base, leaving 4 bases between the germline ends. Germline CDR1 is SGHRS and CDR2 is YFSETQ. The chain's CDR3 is CASSLGENTEAFF. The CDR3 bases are TGCGCCAGCAGCTTGGGGGAGAACACTGAAGCTTTCTTT.